The sequence of this T cell receptor (beta chain) was determined in a study of blood T cell repertoires in COVID-19. The assay was immunoSEQ multiplex PCR, and TCRdb's table has in-frame clones only and misses some. The sample records 120,000 or so clones, around 86% being singletons. The sequence derives from a man aged 55 to 69 with acute or convalescent COVID-19. The sample was peripheral blood.

CDR3 coding DNA: TGCGCCAGCAGCTCTCAGACAGGGGGAAACACTGAAGCTTTCTTT. Translation: CASSSQTGGNTEAFF. The V gene is TRBV5-1, the J gene TRBJ1-1, with 9 bases lining up with TRBD1. The germline V gene has CDR1 SGHRS and CDR2 YFSETQ. The V gene end was trimmed by 3 bases and the J gene end by 2 bases; junction bases not matched to a gene: 5. The CDR3 sequence is 15 residues long.